The source of this T cell receptor beta chain is a study of graft-versus-host responses after intestinal transplantation (dated by TCRdb to the early 2020s). Looking at the study overall: Multivisceral, liver-intestinal, or isolated intestinal transplants were received by the recipients. All recipients received anti-thymocyte globulin induction followed by maintenance tacrolimus and steroids for approximately 3 years. Bulk TCR-beta CDR3 sequencing was used to track graft-versus-host and host-versus-graft alloreactive T cell clones in the graft, circulation and bone marrow after intestinal transplantation. To identify alloreactive clones, pre-transplant mixed lymphocyte reaction products were sequenced and then compared with unstimulated pre-transplant donor and recipient T cells. Of the 20 to 25 intestinal transplant recipients enrolled in the cohort, one of whom was a retransplant, 3 patients without pretransplant specimens were excluded. Donor T cell macrochimerism was defined as a peak of at least 4% donor T cells among recipient peripheral blood mononuclear cells. Rather than being sequenced by the commercial service, samples from a few later patients were sequenced in-house on an Illumina MiSeq and processed with MiXCR. Study-wide conclusions, independent of this receptor: The relatively low number and heterogeneity of intestinal transplant patients limited the conclusions. GvH clones were found in recipient bone marrow, and some of the GvH clones appeared earlier in ileal mucosa or blood, which is consistent with an intestinal mucosal origin. Early after transplant, peak levels of circulating GvH clones were associated with declines in HvG clones. High GvH to HvG T cell clonal ratios were observed in the allografts of patients with donor T cell macrochimerism.

The CDR3 measures 14 amino acids from cysteine to phenylalanine. The CDR3 DNA has 42 bases and is translated from base 1. The V end loses 1 base and the J end loses 1 base, and a stretch of 8 bases separates them. CDR1 and CDR2 (MNHNS, SASEGT) derive from the germline V gene. Regarding this clone: Its antigen specificity is not known. Base qualities are not recorded, but no much larger clone differs from it by a single base.

What this sample's time point label stands for: cells obtained before transplantation from donor or recipient. CD3+CD4+ and CD3+CD8+ populations were FACS-sorted from unstimulated pre-transplant donor and recipient cells taken from spleen or lymph nodes. Library preparation was by the immunoSEQ multiplex PCR assay. In most patients, genomic DNA was isolated using the Qiagen DNeasy Blood and Tissue Kit and sent frozen to Adaptive Biotechnologies for TCR sequencing. For most patients, high-throughput TCR-beta CDR3 sequencing of genomic DNA was performed by Adaptive Biotechnologies. Concerning the study's data processing: TCR sequencing data were retrieved from Adaptive's ImmunoSEQ software for roughly 20 patients, whereas a few other patients were processed with MiXCR and VDJtools. To correct CD4 versus CD8 sorting errors, any sequence found in both subsets at a frequency ratio below 5:1 was removed. Because the origin of CDR3 nucleotide sequences shared between donor and recipient could not be assigned, those sequences were removed. At least 2-fold expansion over unstimulated cells and a minimum CFSE-low frequency of 0.002% (template counts) or 0.001% (read counts) were required for clones to be classified as alloreactive. Mappable clones were those detected in sequenced pre-transplant spleen, lymph node, or MLR CFSE-low populations of the donor or recipient. Cumulative frequency of alloreactive clones was calculated as a percentage of all sequences weighted by copy number. TCRdb's version of the immuneACCESS table is confined to in-frame rearrangements and falls short of the full clone set. An unresolved V gene accounts for under half of the shortfall where checked; the remainder is of unknown origin. V, J and clone size reflect that table, while D and trimming were determined from the DNA. Within this sample are just over 85,000 clones, with about 90% of them counted one time only. Approximately 0.4% of the sample comes from the top ten.

The source material was unstimulated CD8+ T cells sorted from spleen or lymph node cells, sampled before transplant. The receptor was derived from a human donor who was the organ donor for an intestinal transplant. The V and J segments used are TRBV6-1 and TRBJ2-7; no D gene is confidently identified. The DNA sequence is as follows: TGTGCCAGCAGTGAAGGGCCTTTTTCCTACGAGCAGTACTTC. Translated, it gives CASSEGPFSYEQYF.